The sample holds many counts of the clone carrying this T cell receptor (beta chain). Its specificity is unknown. The data were taken from a study of naive and memory T cell subsets. Points from the study as a whole: Over 90% of naive TCR sequences appeared only once after error correction, unlike memory subsets.

Losses at the gene ends were 4 bases for V and 3 bases for J; bases not matched to a gene: 5. The CDR3 consists of 15 residues. Germline V CDR1 and CDR2: LGHNT, FRNRAP. CMV status came from CD4+ T cell IFNgamma after overnight CMV lysate stimulation of fresh PBMCs. CD4 T cells were positively selected, then CD8 T cells from the CD4-negative fraction. Four subsets defined by CD45RA and CD27 were sorted after CD3, CD4, CD8 and live/dead staining. Both TRBC1 and TRBC2 were covered by a beta constant-region primer of two equimolar oligonucleotides. MiXCR was run by TCRdb on the UMI-ligation and nested PCR reads, yielding one entry per CDR3 protein. The repertoire includes roughly 140,000 distinct CDR3 sequences, approximately 17% of them detected once, and 0.14% sits in the top ten.

This receptor was taken from a human donor in good health. Sequencing input: naive CD4+ T cells from blood. The chain uses TRBV12-5 and TRBJ2-7, with 11 nucleotides matching TRBD2. CDR3 sequence reads: CASGSRLAGIYEQYF. For the CDR3, the DNA is TGTGCTAGTGGTTCTCGACTAGCGGGAATCTACGAGCAGTACTTC.